Given below is one T cell receptor beta chain in context. In the authors' workflow: Counts of nucleated cells, estimated from reference gene primer amplification, were obtained. TCRdb's copy holds only in-frame clones and misses some; the assay was immunoSEQ multiplex PCR. V and J calls and clone size come straight from that table; D and trimming were deduced from the DNA. The table has 200,000 to 250,000 clones, roughly 86% seen once; the top ten hold more than 6.5%. The CDR3 totals 14 residues. V was clipped by 0 bases and J by 5 bases, with 10 bases between them. Per the germline V gene, CDR1 is MNHEY and CDR2 is SMNVEV (reference sequence). This entry is derived from a study of blood T cell repertoires in COVID-19. Turning to the study itself: Acute and convalescent COVID-19 specimens originated in the United States, Italy and Spain. PBMCs, B-cell-depleted T cells, or T cells provided the cDNA or gDNA that made up the material.

Sequenced: peripheral blood. The source is a woman in her sixties or seventies with active or convalescent COVID-19. The V gene is TRBV27, the J gene TRBJ1-1, with D perhaps TRBD1 (6 bases). This chain's CDR3 is CASSLSSGVTEAFF. The CDR3 nucleotides are TGTGCCAGCAGTTTATCCTCAGGGGTAACTGAAGCTTTCTTT.